The rows below give T cell receptor beta chains drawn from one sample of a study of early T cells in non-severe SARS-CoV-2 infection. TCRdb itself ran the 5' RACE reads through MiXCR, one entry per CDR3 protein. Altogether around 29,000 distinct CDR3 sequences are present, less than 10% being singletons, with the ten largest covering roughly an eighth. Sequenced material: whole blood. These receptors originate from an adult who was a healthcare worker with PCR-confirmed SARS-CoV-2 infection or an uninfected control (not recorded which). The conserved cysteine and the conserved F or W are not part of the CDR3 here. Rows give clone size only sometimes, using once, few, many, or a class for an expanded clone.

j_call v_call clone_size cdr3_aa
TRBJ2-2 TRBV24-1 many ATSDKPGAGELF
TRBJ2-6 TRBV7-2 NA ASSLVGQSYSGANVLT
TRBJ2-7 TRBV7-6 many ASTSRDRVY
TRBJ2-3 TRBV29-1 many SVDSSGIDTQY
TRBJ1-5 TRBV6-6 many ASSYQGQNNQPQH
TRBJ2-5 TRBV7-2 many ASSDSGGYQETQY
TRBJ2-5 TRBV10-3 many AISRTGGGETQY
TRBJ2-5 TRBV5-5 NA ASSLLGGRETQY
TRBJ2-5 TRBV11-1 NA ASSLAQQETQY
TRBJ1-2 TRBV29-1 few SVEDRQHGYT
TRBJ1-5 TRBV19 many ASSLAGLREGSNQPQH
TRBJ2-1 TRBV7-6 many ASSPTGTFDNEQF
TRBJ1-5 TRBV6-5 many ASSYYGGASKGPQH
TRBJ2-7 TRBV3-1 many ASSRDRGHEQY
TRBJ1-2 TRBV7-2 NA ASSLDRGYT
TRBJ1-1 TRBV12-3/TRBV12-4 NA ASSLRGGLTF
TRBJ1-4 TRBV7-2 few ASSLSYATNEKLF
TRBJ1-6 TRBV7-9 NA ASRQPTDNSPLH
TRBJ1-2 TRBV5-4 many ASSLPGQGVDYGYT
TRBJ1-1 TRBV3-1 many ASSQVRSGTEAF
TRBJ2-7 TRBV29-1 many SVVQGAEQY
TRBJ2-1 TRBV6-4 NA ASSIDGYLSNEQF
TRBJ2-5 TRBV7-3 NA ASSLTSAGGQETQY
TRBJ1-5 TRBV20-1 many SARALDNQPQH
TRBJ1-4 TRBV4-3 many ASSSGTGDEKLF
TRBJ2-1 TRBV7-3 many ATSRGYEQF
TRBJ2-3 TRBV20-1 few SASLQGAADTQY
TRBJ1-1 TRBV6-5 NA ASRGQGEAF